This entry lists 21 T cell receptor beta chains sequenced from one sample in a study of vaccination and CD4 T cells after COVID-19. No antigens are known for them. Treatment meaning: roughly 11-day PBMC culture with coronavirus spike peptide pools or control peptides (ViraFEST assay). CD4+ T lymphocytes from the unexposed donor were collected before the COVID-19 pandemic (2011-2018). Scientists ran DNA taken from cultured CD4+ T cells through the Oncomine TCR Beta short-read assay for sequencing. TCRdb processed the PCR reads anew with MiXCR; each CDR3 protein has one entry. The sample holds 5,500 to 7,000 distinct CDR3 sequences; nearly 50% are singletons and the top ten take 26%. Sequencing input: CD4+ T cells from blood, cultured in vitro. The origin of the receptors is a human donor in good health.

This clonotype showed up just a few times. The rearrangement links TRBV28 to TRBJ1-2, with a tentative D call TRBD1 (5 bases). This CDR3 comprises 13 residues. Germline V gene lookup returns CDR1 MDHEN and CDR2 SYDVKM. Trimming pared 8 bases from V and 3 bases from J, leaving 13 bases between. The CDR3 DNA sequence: TGTGCCAGCTCAGGTGAGGGGCACTATGGCTACACCTTC. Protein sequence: CASSGEGHYGYTF.

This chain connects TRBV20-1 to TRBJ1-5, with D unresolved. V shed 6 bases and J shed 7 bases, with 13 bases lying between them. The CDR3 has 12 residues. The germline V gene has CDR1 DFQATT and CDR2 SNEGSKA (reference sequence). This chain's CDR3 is CSALKGGQPQHF. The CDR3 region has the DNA TGCAGTGCCCTTAAGGGCGGCCAGCCCCAGCATTTT.

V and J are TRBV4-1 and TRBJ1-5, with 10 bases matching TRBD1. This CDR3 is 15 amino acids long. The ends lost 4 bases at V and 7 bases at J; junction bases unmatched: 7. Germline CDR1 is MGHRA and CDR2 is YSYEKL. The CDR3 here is CASSLGQGGGQPQHF. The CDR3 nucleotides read TGCGCCAGCAGCCTCGGACAGGGGGGGGGACAGCCCCAGCATTTT.

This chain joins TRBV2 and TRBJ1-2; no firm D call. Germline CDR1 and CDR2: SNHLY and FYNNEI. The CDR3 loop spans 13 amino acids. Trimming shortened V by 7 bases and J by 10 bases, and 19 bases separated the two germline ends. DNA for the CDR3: TGTGCCAGCACCCGCGTAGGCAGCATAGACTACACCTTC. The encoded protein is CASTRVGSIDYTF.

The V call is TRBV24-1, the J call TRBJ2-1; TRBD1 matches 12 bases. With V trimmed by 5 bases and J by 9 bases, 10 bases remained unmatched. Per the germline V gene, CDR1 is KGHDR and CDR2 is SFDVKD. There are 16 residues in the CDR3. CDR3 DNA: TGTGCCACCAGTGGGATAGGGGACAGGGGGCGTTCTGAGCAGTTCTTC. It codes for CATSGIGDRGRSEQFF.

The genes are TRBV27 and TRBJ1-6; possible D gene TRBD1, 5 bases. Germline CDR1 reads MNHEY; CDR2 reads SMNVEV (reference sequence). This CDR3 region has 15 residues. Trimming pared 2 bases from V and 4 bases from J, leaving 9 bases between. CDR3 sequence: CASSLGQGYNSPLHF. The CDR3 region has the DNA TGTGCCAGCAGTTTAGGGCAGGGTTATAATTCACCCCTCCACTTT.

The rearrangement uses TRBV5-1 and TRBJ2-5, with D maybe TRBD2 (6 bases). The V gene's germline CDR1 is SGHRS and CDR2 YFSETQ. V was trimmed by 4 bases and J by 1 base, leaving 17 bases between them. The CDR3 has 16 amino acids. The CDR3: CASSVPRAGPQETQYF. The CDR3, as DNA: TGCGCCAGCAGCGTGCCGCGAGCGGGCCCCCAAGAGACCCAGTACTTC.

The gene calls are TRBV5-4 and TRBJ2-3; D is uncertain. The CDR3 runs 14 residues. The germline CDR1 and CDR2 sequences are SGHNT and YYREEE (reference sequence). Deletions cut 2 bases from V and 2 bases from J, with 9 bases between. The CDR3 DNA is TGTGCCAGCAGCTTCCACACCAACACAGATACGCAGTATTTT. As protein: CASSFHTNTDTQYF.

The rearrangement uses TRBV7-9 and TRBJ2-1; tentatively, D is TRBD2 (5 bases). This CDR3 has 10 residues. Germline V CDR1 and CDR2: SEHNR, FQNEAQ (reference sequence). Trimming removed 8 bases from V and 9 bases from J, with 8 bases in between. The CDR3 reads CASGGGEQFF. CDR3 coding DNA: TGTGCCAGCGGAGGCGGTGAGCAGTTCTTC.

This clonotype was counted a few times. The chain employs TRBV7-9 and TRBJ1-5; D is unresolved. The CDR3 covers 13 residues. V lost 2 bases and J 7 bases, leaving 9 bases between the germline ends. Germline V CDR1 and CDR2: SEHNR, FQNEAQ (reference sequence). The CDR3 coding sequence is TGTGCCAGCAGCTTAACGGCGGAACAGCCCCAGCATTTT. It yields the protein CASSLTAEQPQHF.

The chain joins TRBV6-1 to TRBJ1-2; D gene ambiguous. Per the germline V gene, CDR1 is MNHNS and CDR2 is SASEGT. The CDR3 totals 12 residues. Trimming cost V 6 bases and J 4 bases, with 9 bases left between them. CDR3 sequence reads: CASRTLGYGYTF. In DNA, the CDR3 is TGTGCCAGCAGGACGCTAGGCTATGGCTACACCTTC.

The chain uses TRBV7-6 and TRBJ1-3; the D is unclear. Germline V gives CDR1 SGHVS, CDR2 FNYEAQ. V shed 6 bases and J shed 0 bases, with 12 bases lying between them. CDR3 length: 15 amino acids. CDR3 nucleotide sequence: TGTGCCAGCAGTCCCAGCTCCAACTCTGGAAACACCATATATTTT. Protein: CASSPSSNSGNTIYF.

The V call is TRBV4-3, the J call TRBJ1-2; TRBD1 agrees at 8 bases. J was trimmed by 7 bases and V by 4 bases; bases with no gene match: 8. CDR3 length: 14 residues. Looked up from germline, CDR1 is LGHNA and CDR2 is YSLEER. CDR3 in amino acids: CASSPSSTGVGYTF. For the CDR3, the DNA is TGCGCCAGCAGCCCGTCATCGACAGGGGTTGGCTACACCTTC.

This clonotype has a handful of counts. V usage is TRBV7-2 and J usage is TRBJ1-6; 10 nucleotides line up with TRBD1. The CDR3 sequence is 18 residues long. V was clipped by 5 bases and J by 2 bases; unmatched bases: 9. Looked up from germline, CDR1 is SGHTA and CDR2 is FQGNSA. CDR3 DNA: TGTGCCAGCAGCCCATCCGACAGGGGGCTAACCTATAATTCACCCCTCCACTTT. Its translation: CASSPSDRGLTYNSPLHF. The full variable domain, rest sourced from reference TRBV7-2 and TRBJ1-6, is GAGVSQSPSNKVTEKGKDVELRCDPISGHTALYWYRQSLGQGLEFLIYFQGNSAPDKSGLPSDRFSAERTGGSVSTLTIQRTQQEDSAVYLCASSPSDRGLTYNSPLHFGNGTRLTVT.

The CDR3 is CASSPAGGKLGSGYTF. The CDR3 DNA follows: TGTGCCAGCAGCCCCGCAGGGGGAAAGTTGGGAAGTGGCTACACCTTC. This chain joins TRBV5-4 and TRBJ1-2; 7 bases line up with TRBD1. The CDR3 sequence is 16 residues long. V lost 4 bases to trimming and J lost 7 bases; unmatched junction nucleotides: 16. Germline assignment: CDR1 SGHNT and CDR2 YYREEE (reference sequence).

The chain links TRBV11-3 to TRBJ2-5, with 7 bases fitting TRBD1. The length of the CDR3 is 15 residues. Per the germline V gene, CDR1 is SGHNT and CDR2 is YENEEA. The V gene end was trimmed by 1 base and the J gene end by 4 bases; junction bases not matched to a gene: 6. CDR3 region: CASSLGGGASETQYF. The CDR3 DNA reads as TGTGCCAGCAGCTTAGGAGGGGGCGCGTCAGAGACCCAGTACTTC.

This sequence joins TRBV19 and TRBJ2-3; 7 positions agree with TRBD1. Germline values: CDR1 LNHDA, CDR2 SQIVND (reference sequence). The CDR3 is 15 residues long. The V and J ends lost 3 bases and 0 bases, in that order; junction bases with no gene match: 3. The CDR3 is CASSMGTVSTDTQYF. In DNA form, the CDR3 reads TGTGCCAGTAGTATGGGGACAGTAAGCACAGATACGCAGTATTTT.

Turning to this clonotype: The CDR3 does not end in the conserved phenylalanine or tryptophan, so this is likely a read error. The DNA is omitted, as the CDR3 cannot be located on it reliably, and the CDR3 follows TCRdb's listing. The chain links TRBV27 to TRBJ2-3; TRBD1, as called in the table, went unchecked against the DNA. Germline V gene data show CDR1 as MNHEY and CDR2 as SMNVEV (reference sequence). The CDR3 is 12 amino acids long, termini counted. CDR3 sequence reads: CASAVGGGAPIG.

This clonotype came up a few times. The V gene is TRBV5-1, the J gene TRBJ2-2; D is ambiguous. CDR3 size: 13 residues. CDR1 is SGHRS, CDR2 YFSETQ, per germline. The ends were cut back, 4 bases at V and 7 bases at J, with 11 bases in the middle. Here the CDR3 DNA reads TGCGCCAGCAGCAGAATCGACGGCGGGGAGCTGTTTTTT. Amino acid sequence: CASSRIDGGELFF.

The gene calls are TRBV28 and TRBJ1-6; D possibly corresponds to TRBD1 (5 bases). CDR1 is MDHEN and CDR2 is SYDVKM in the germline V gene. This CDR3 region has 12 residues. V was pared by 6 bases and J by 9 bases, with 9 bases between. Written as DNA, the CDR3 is TGTGCCAGCAGGGCTACAGGTTCACCCCTCCACTTT. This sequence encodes CASRATGSPLHF.

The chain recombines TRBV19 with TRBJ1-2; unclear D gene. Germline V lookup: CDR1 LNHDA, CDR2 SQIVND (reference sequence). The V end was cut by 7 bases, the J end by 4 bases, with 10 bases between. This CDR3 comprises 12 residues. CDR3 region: CASKQNTYGYTF. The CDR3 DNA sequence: TGTGCCAGTAAACAGAACACCTATGGCTACACCTTC.